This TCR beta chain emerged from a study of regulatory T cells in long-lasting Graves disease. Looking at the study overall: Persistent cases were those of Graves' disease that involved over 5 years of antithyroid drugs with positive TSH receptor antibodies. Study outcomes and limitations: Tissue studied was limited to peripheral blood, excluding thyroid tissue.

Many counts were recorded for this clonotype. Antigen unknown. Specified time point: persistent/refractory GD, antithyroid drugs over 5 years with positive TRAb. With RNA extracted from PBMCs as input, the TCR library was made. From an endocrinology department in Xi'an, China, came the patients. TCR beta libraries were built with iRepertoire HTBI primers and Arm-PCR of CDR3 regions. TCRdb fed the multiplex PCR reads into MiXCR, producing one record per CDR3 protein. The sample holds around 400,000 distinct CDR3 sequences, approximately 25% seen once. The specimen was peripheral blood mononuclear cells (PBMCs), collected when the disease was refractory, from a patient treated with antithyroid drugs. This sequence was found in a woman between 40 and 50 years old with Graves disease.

CDR3 sequence (DNA): TGTGCCAGCAGCTTCCTAGCGGAGAGTGAGACCCAGTACTTC. It codes for CASSFLAESETQYF. The chain links TRBV7-2 to TRBJ2-5, with 7 bases that match TRBD2. CDR3 length: 14 amino acids. Germline V gene data show CDR1 as SGHTA and CDR2 as FQGNSA. V lost 3 bases to trimming and J lost 5 bases; unmatched junction nucleotides: 6.